These T cell receptor beta chains were read from a single sample in a study of early stage breast cancer tumors. Measured with immunoSEQ multiplex PCR; TCRdb has only the in-frame clones, and not every one. The sample gives about 50,000 clones, roughly 80% of which show up once; less than 4% is in the top ten. Sample: blood. These TCRs come from a person in their thirties with breast cancer. The CDR3 runs from the conserved cysteine through the conserved F or W. D genes are given only for firm matches. Only some rows state a clone size, as once, few, many or a class for expanded clones.

TRBJ2-7	NA	TRBV5-4	once	CASSSSYEQYF	TGTGCCAGCAGCTCCTCCTACGAGCAGTACTTC
TRBJ1-1	NA	TRBV7-7	NA	CASSPLLGGGDTEAFF	TGTGCTAGCAGCCCCCTTTTGGGAGGGGGTGACACTGAAGCTTTCTTT
TRBJ1-1	NA	TRBV30	few	CAWSLGRDTEAFF	TGTGCCTGGAGTCTCGGCCGAGATACTGAAGCTTTCTTT
TRBJ2-3	TRBD2	TRBV6-4	NA	CASSPGTSDTDTQYF	TGTGCCAGCAGCCCCGGGACTAGCGACACAGATACGCAGTATTTT
TRBJ2-4	TRBD1	TRBV7-6	NA	CASSLGDRGDIQYF	TGTGCCAGCAGCTTAGGGGACAGGGGGGACATTCAGTACTTC
TRBJ1-1	NA	TRBV20-1	NA	CSVLRETEAFF	TGCAGTGTGCTCCGGGAAACTGAAGCTTTCTTT
TRBJ1-2	TRBD1	TRBV30	NA	CAWSPPGQPSGYTF	TGTGCCTGGAGTCCACCGGGACAGCCTTCTGGCTACACCTTC
TRBJ2-1	NA	TRBV9	few	CASSVGLGNNEQFF	TGTGCCAGCAGCGTAGGACTGGGGAACAATGAGCAGTTCTTC
TRBJ2-1	NA	TRBV11-3	NA	CASSSGPYNEQFF	TGTGCCAGCAGCTCGGGACCTTACAATGAGCAGTTCTTC
TRBJ2-7	NA	TRBV6-5	NA	CASSRPAATGEQYF	TGTGCCAGCAGTCGGCCGGCCGCAACCGGGGAGCAGTACTTC
TRBJ2-1	NA	TRBV7-8	NA	CASSLDVPGSYNEQFF	TGTGCCAGCAGCTTAGACGTGCCGGGATCCTACAATGAGCAGTTCTTC
TRBJ2-5	TRBD1	TRBV7-9	NA	CASRQQGAEETQYF	TGTGCCAGCAGGCAACAGGGGGCGGAAGAGACCCAGTACTTC
TRBJ1-5	NA	TRBV27	NA	CASSYGRYQPQHF	TGTGCCAGCAGTTATGGGCGCTATCAGCCCCAGCATTTT
TRBJ1-2	NA	TRBV2	NA	CASSVSINYGYTF	TGTGCCAGCAGTGTTAGCATCAACTATGGCTACACCTTC
TRBJ2-3	NA	TRBV5-1	NA	CASSLDSPHTDTQYF	TGCGCCAGCAGCCTGGACTCGCCCCACACGGATACGCAGTATTTT
TRBJ2-3	NA	TRBV7-2	NA	CASSLTGIDTDTQYF	TGTGCCAGCAGCTTAACTGGAATAGACACAGATACGCAGTATTTT
TRBJ1-1	TRBD1	TRBV29-1	NA	CSITRGMNTEAFF	TGCAGCATAACCAGGGGGATGAACACTGAAGCTTTCTTT
TRBJ2-1	TRBD2	TRBV4-3	NA	CASSRTSGTNEQFF	TGCGCCAGCAGCCGAACTAGCGGGACAAATGAGCAGTTCTTC
TRBJ2-1	TRBD2	TRBV6-4	NA	CASSDSRLAGNNEQFF	TGTGCCAGCAGTGACTCGAGACTAGCGGGAAACAATGAGCAGTTCTTC
TRBJ2-7	NA	TRBV5-1	NA	CASRLEGYEQYF	TGCGCCAGCAGGCTGGAGGGGTACGAGCAGTACTTC
TRBJ1-1	NA	TRBV12-5	few	CASGLNSGGYTEAFF	TGTGCTAGTGGTTTAAACAGCGGTGGGTACACTGAAGCTTTCTTT
TRBJ2-7	TRBD1	TRBV11-3	NA	CASSPGQGAGPYEQYF	TGTGCCAGCAGCCCAGGACAGGGGGCGGGCCCCTACGAGCAGTACTTC
TRBJ2-7	NA	TRBV4-3	NA	CASSHVATGISTYEQYF	TGCGCCAGCAGCCACGTCGCTACAGGGATTAGCACCTACGAGCAGTACTTC
TRBJ2-3	NA	TRBV4-3	NA	CASSPLKGPGPPTDTQYF	TGCGCCAGCAGCCCCCTTAAGGGACCGGGACCACCCACAGATACGCAGTATTTT
TRBJ2-5	TRBD1	TRBV5-6	NA	CASSLRTGQETQYF	TGTGCCAGCAGCTTGCGGACAGGGCAAGAGACCCAGTACTTC
TRBJ1-1	NA	TRBV29-1	few	CSVEDGVKSNTEAFF	TGCAGCGTTGAAGATGGGGTCAAATCGAACACTGAAGCTTTCTTT
TRBJ2-5	TRBD2	TRBV6-1	NA	CASSASRLAGGGETQYF	TGTGCCAGCAGTGCCTCAAGACTAGCGGGAGGCGGGGAGACCCAGTACTTC
TRBJ1-2	NA	TRBV7-8	NA	CASSLRGGGPVEGYTF	TGTGCCAGCAGCCTACGAGGCGGGGGCCCGGTGGAAGGCTACACCTTC
TRBJ2-1	NA	TRBV12-5	once	CASGLVRGERMTYNEQFF	TGTGCTAGTGGTTTGGTAAGAGGTGAGCGGATGACCTACAATGAGCAGTTCTTC
TRBJ2-7	NA	TRBV7-8	NA	CASDRLAGYEQYF	TGTGCCAGCGATCGTCTAGCAGGCTACGAGCAGTACTTC
TRBJ1-4	NA	TRBV7-9	NA	CASSLAGVGEKLFF	TGTGCCAGCAGCTTAGCGGGGGTAGGGGAAAAACTGTTTTTT
TRBJ1-1	TRBD1	TRBV7-3	NA	CASSLRQGVLLSMGEAFF	TGTGCCAGCAGCTTACGGCAGGGGGTCCTTCTGTCAATGGGCGAAGCTTTCTTT
TRBJ1-2	NA	TRBV6-6	NA	CASSYGGFGGYTF	TGTGCCAGCAGTTACGGGGGATTCGGTGGCTACACCTTC
TRBJ1-6	NA	TRBV7-9	NA	CASRRQLNSPLHF	TGTGCCAGCAGGCGACAGTTAAATTCACCCCTCCACTTT
TRBJ2-3	TRBD2	TRBV6-6	NA	CASSLAGGTDTQYF	TGTGCCAGCAGCCTAGCGGGGGGGACAGATACGCAGTATTTT
TRBJ2-5	NA	TRBV7-3	NA	CASSSGETQYF	TGTGCCAGCAGCTCGGGGGAGACCCAGTACTTC
TRBJ2-3	NA	TRBV7-2	NA	CASSILGGGTDTQYF	TGTGCCAGCAGCATCTTAGGGGGTGGCACAGATACGCAGTATTTT
TRBJ1-6	NA	TRBV19	NA	CASSMGFGLNSPLHF	TGTGCCAGTAGTATGGGGTTCGGTCTAAATTCACCCCTCCACTTT
TRBJ2-1	NA	TRBV7-2	NA	CASSLPLVQKQFF	TGTGCCAGCAGCTTACCACTAGTTCAGAAGCAGTTCTTC
TRBJ2-7	NA	TRBV29-1	NA	CSAALGYEQYF	TGCAGCGCCGCTCTTGGCTACGAGCAGTACTTC
TRBJ2-1	TRBD2	TRBV9	NA	CASSVVGGLAGGNSYNEQFF	TGTGCCAGCAGCGTAGTGGGGGGACTAGCGGGAGGGAACTCCTACAATGAGCAGTTCTTC
TRBJ2-1	TRBD2	TRBV11-2	NA	CASSSLAGGPNEQFF	TGTGCCAGCAGCTCCCTAGCGGGAGGGCCGAATGAGCAGTTCTTC
TRBJ1-2	TRBD1	TRBV5-1	NA	CASSLGQGGYGYTF	TGCGCCAGCAGCCTCGGACAGGGCGGCTATGGCTACACCTTC
TRBJ1-1	NA	TRBV29-1	NA	CSAGGPEAFF	TGCAGCGCTGGAGGGCCTGAAGCTTTCTTT
TRBJ2-1	NA	TRBV27	NA	CASSLPSNEQFF	TGTGCCAGCAGTTTACCGAGCAATGAGCAGTTCTTC
TRBJ2-1	TRBD2	TRBV10-1	NA	CASSTGTSAIEQFF	TGCGCCAGCAGTACCGGGACTAGCGCTATTGAGCAGTTCTTC
TRBJ1-2	TRBD1	TRBV30	NA	CAWGGQGDYTF	TGTGCCTGGGGCGGACAGGGGGACTACACCTTC
TRBJ2-1	TRBD2	TRBV7-9	NA	CASSSNPGLAGEGKQFF	TGTGCCAGCAGCTCCAATCCGGGACTAGCGGGAGAAGGTAAGCAGTTCTTC
TRBJ2-1	NA	TRBV4-2	few	CASSQVKGSDYNEQFF	TGTGCCAGCAGCCAAGTAAAGGGGAGTGATTACAATGAGCAGTTCTTC
TRBJ2-7	TRBD1	TRBV30	NA	CAWSAGTGGSEQYF	TGTGCCTGGAGTGCCGGCACAGGGGGCTCCGAGCAGTACTTC
TRBJ2-7	NA	TRBV7-9	NA	CASSFISAYGSYEQYF	TGTGCCAGCAGCTTCATTTCGGCGTATGGCTCCTACGAGCAGTACTTC
TRBJ1-2	TRBD1	TRBV11-2	NA	CASSLLTGGSIYGYTF	TGTGCCAGCAGCTTACTGACAGGGGGCTCAATCTATGGCTACACCTTC
TRBJ1-2	TRBD1	TRBV18	few	CASSPDRVNGYTF	TGTGCCAGCTCACCCGACAGGGTGAATGGCTACACCTTC
TRBJ1-2	NA	TRBV7-9	NA	CASSLLRQPENYGYTF	TGTGCCAGCAGCTTGTTACGCCAGCCTGAGAACTATGGCTACACCTTC
TRBJ2-7	TRBD2	TRBV7-8	NA	CASSLEPSGSEEQYF	TGTGCCAGCAGCTTAGAGCCTAGCGGGAGTGAAGAGCAGTACTTC
TRBJ2-1	TRBD2	TRBV10-2	once	CASSEPPLAGGIFF	TGCGCCAGCAGTGAGCCTCCCCTAGCGGGAGGAATCTTCTTC
TRBJ2-3	TRBD2	TRBV11-2	NA	CASSLAGEDTQYF	TGTGCCAGCAGCTTGGCGGGAGAAGATACGCAGTATTTT
TRBJ2-7	TRBD2	TRBV15	NA	CATSRVMGQGRTSGWPEQYF	TGTGCCACCAGCAGAGTGATGGGACAGGGCCGGACTAGCGGGTGGCCCGAGCAGTACTTC